A selection of T cell receptor beta chains follows, all from one sample in a study of T-cell memory formation after mild COVID-19. From the 5' RACE reads, TCRdb called clonotypes with MiXCR, one entry per CDR3 protein. Seen here are 200,000 to 250,000 distinct CDR3 sequences, over 9% observed once, and the top ten hold 3.5%. Sequencing was performed on PBMCs or a T cell subset sorted from them (not recorded which). These receptors all come from a man between 18 and 29 years old who had mild COVID-19 (a few samples of this study predate the infection). Cell type and time point are not known. Each CDR3 is given with its conserved first and last residue. A D gene is named only where the DNA matches it firmly. Size values are once, few and many counts, or a class for expanded clones, and some rows have none.

CASRPSTGSNQPQHF	TGTGCCAGCAGACCGAGTACAGGGTCCAATCAGCCCCAGCATTTT	.	TRBV12-3/TRBV12-4	.	TRBJ1-5
CAIIAGSGGTSDTQYF	TGTGCCATCATTGCCGGATCGGGCGGAACGTCAGATACGCAGTATTTT	.	TRBV5-4	many	TRBJ2-3
CASSPPGAEDYGYTF	TGTGCCAGCTCACCACCAGGGGCGGAAGACTATGGCTACACCTTC	.	TRBV18	.	TRBJ1-2
CASSQTTGVFGHSPLHF	TGCGCCAGCAGCCAAACTACAGGGGTTTTTGGCCATTCACCCCTCCACTTT	TRBD1	TRBV4-3	.	TRBJ1-6
CASSPDRQGDSGNTIYF	TGCGCCAGCAGCCCCGACCGACAAGGCGACTCTGGAAACACCATATATTTT	.	TRBV5-1	many	TRBJ1-3
CASSVEGTGWYSYEQYF	TGTGCCAGCAGTGTCGAAGGGACAGGGTGGTACTCCTACGAGCAGTACTTC	TRBD1	TRBV6-1	few	TRBJ2-7
CSAIDRAAQPQHF	TGCAGTGCGATCGACAGGGCAGCTCAGCCCCAGCATTTT	TRBD1	TRBV20-1	few	TRBJ1-5
CASSPVESRTKLFF	TGTGCCAGCTCACCAGTTGAATCGAGAACAAAACTGTTTTTT	.	TRBV18	.	TRBJ1-4
CASSDLRADTQYF	TGTGCCAGCAGTGACCTGAGGGCAGATACGCAGTATTTT	.	TRBV6-6	few	TRBJ2-3
CASSYSGNLAGGYNEQFF	TGTGCCAGCAGTTATTCGGGAAACTTAGCGGGGGGATACAATGAGCAGTTCTTC	TRBD2	TRBV6-5	.	TRBJ2-1
CASSPRAGDEKLFF	TGTGCCAGCAGCCCCCGTGCGGGCGATGAAAAACTGTTTTTT	.	TRBV7-2	.	TRBJ1-4
CASTTGDGDTQYF	TGTGCCAGTACTACAGGGGATGGAGATACGCAGTATTTT	TRBD1	TRBV19	few	TRBJ2-3
CASSLDGYSNQPQHF	TGCGCCAGCAGCTTGGACGGGTATAGCAATCAGCCCCAGCATTTT	.	TRBV5-1	many	TRBJ1-5
CASSYTGSSYEQYF	TGTGCCAGCAGTTACACAGGGTCTTCCTACGAGCAGTACTTC	.	TRBV6-6	many	TRBJ2-7
CASSRQGAGDTQYF	TGTGCCAGCAGCCGACAGGGGGCCGGAGATACGCAGTATTTT	TRBD1	TRBV12-3/TRBV12-4	.	TRBJ2-3